This record looks at one T cell receptor (beta chain) sequence and its context. The sample comes from a study of blood T cell repertoires in COVID-19. Study-level information: COVID-19 samples collected from the United States, Italy and Spain covered acute and convalescent phases. Nucleic acid was either cDNA or gDNA, and it came from T cells, B-cell-depleted T cells, or PBMCs.

In the original workflow: Amplification from reference gene primers served as the basis for estimated nucleated cell counts. Libraries were prepared by immunoSEQ multiplex PCR; TCRdb keeps only in-frame clonotypes and omits some of them. Clone size and V and J calls were adopted from that table, with D and trimming inferred from the DNA. Among roughly 55,000 clones listed, roughly 79% were seen once. The receptor was isolated from a human donor with active or convalescent COVID-19. The donor label of this sample is uncertain. Sequenced input: peripheral blood.

This chain's CDR3 is CASSSGLATDTQYF. As DNA, the CDR3 is TGTGCCAGCAGCTCAGGGTTGGCCACAGATACGCAGTATTTT. V usage is TRBV7-9 and J usage is TRBJ2-3; D possibly corresponds to TRBD1 (5 bases). CDR3 length equals 14 residues. CDR1 and CDR2 (germline): SEHNR, FQNEAQ (reference sequence). V was pared by 4 bases and J by 2 bases, with 10 bases between. The entire variable domain, with the rest obtained from reference TRBV7-9 and TRBJ2-3, is as follows: DTGVSQNPRHKITKRGQNVTFRCDPISEHNRLYWYRQTLGQGPEFLTYFQNEAQLEKSRLLSDRFSAERPKGSFSTLEIQRTEQGDSAMYLCASSSGLATDTQYFGPGTRLTVL.